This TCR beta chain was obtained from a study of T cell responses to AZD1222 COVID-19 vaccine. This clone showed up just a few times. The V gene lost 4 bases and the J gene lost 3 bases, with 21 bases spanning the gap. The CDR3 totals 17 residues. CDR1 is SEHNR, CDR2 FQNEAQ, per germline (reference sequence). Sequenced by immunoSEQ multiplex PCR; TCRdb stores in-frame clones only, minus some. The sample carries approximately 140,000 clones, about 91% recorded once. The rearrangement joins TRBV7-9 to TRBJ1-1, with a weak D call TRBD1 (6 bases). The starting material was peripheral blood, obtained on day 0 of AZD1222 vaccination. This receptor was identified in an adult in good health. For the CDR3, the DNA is TGTGCCAGCAGCTCAAACCTCCGACGAAGACAGGACACTGAAGCTTTCTTT. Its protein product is CASSSNLRRRQDTEAFF.